This T cell receptor beta chain appears in the sequencing data of a study of blood T cells in healthy people across ages. Using a J-beta primer mix together with a sample-barcoded 5' primer, a second PCR was run for about 7 to 12 cycles. One entry per CDR3 protein results from TCRdb running MiXCR on the 5' RACE reads. The sample records around 650,000 distinct CDR3 sequences, 35% to 50% being singletons. Germline V lookup: CDR1 SEHNR, CDR2 FQNEAQ (reference sequence). The CDR3 consists of 20 residues. Trimming took 4 bases from V and 3 from J, leaving 28 bases between them. The receptor was isolated from a man older than 75 in good health. The chain has TRBV7-9 and TRBJ2-1; D uncertain. Sequencing input: blood. The CDR3 here is CASSSDSIEKNTRFYNEQFF. CDR3 coding DNA: TGTGCCAGCAGCTCCGACTCAATAGAGAAAAACACGAGGTTCTACAATGAGCAGTTCTTC.